Below, one TCR beta chain is given with its context. Germline CDR1 is SGHRS and CDR2 is YFSETQ. V lost 0 bases to trimming and J lost 1 base; unmatched junction nucleotides: 4. CDR3 length: 17 residues. In the study's own analysis: By means of reference gene primer amplification, nucleated cell counts were estimated. Libraries were prepared by immunoSEQ multiplex PCR; TCRdb keeps only in-frame clonotypes and omits some of them. V and J calls plus clone size are reproduced from that table; the DNA served to infer D and trimming. In the table there are about 220,000 clones, approximately 84% of which are singletons. The record originates from a study of blood T cell repertoires in COVID-19. As for the study in general: COVID-19 samples collected from the United States, Italy and Spain covered acute and convalescent phases. Sources were T cells, B-cell-depleted T cells, or PBMCs; the material itself was cDNA or gDNA.

The clonotype comes from a woman in her 30s who had recovered from COVID-19. The J gene is TRBJ2-3, the V gene TRBV5-1; 11 nucleotides align to TRBD2. Sequenced sample: peripheral blood. The DNA of the CDR3 is TGCGCCAGCAGCTTGGCCGGGACTAGCGGCCGCACAGATACGCAGTATTTT. Its translation: CASSLAGTSGRTDTQYF.